Shown below are 4 T cell receptor beta chains from a single sample sequenced in a study of T-cell reconstitution after alpha-beta-depleted transplantation in children. As it was prepared, the TCRbeta library received unique molecular identifiers. One entry per CDR3 protein, called by TCRdb with MiXCR from the PCR reads. Here the sample spans roughly 180,000 distinct CDR3 sequences, about 14% being singletons. Material: PBMCs from the stem cell graft donor, obtained from the stem cell graft. These receptors were collected from a human donor who donated a stem cell graft to a child with acute lymphoblastic leukemia.

The CDR3: CSVEDLGLGGYTF. CDR3 coding DNA: TGCAGCGTTGAAGATCTGGGTCTGGGGGGCTACACCTTC. The chain combines TRBV29-1 with TRBJ1-2; the D is unclear. Per germline, CDR1 SQVTM and CDR2 ANQGSEA. The CDR3 sequence is 13 residues long. The V end was cut by 0 bases, the J end by 8 bases, with 13 bases between.

There are many counts of this clonotype. The CDR3 loop reads CASSFLAGGPYNEQFF. The CDR3 bases are TGCGCCAGCAGCTTCTTAGCGGGAGGGCCTTACAATGAGCAGTTCTTC. The J gene is TRBJ2-1, the V gene TRBV5-1, with TRBD2 matching over 11 bases. The CDR3 is 16 residues long. The V gene's germline CDR1 is SGHRS and CDR2 YFSETQ. With 2 bases clipped from V and 4 bases from J, the junction kept 5 bases outside the gene matches.

V usage is TRBV5-1 and J usage is TRBJ2-3; D gene uncertain. Trimming removed 0 bases from V and 3 bases from J, with 11 bases in between. The CDR3 contains 15 residues. CDR1 and CDR2 from the germline V gene are SGHRS and YFSETQ. CDR3 DNA: TGCGCCAGCAGCTTGGGATCAGTTTGGACAGATACGCAGTATTTT. This gives the protein CASSLGSVWTDTQYF.

In this sample, this clonotype turned up many times. The CDR3 DNA reads as TGTGCTAGTGGTTTGTCCGGCCAACTCTACGAGCAGTACTTC. This codes for CASGLSGQLYEQYF. The rearrangement links TRBV12-5 to TRBJ2-7; no clear D. V was trimmed by 2 bases and J by 3 bases, leaving 11 bases between them. CDR1 is LGHNT, CDR2 FRNRAP, per germline. The CDR3 contains 14 residues.